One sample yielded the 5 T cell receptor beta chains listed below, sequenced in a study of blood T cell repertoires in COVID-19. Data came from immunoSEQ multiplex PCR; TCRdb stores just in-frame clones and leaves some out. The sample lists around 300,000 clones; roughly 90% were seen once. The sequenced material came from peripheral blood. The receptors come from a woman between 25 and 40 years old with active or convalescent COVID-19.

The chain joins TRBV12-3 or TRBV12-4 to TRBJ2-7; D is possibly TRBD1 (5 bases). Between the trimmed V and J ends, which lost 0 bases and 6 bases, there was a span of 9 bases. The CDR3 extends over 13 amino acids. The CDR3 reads CASSLAGVGEQYF. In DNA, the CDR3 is TGTGCCAGCAGTTTAGCAGGGGTTGGCGAGCAGTACTTC.

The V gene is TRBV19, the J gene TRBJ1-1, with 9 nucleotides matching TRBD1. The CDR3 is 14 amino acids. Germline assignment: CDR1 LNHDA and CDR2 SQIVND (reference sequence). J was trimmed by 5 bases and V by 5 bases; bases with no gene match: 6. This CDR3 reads CASSSRTGVTEAFF. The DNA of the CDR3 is TGTGCCAGTAGTTCCAGGACAGGGGTGACTGAAGCTTTCTTT.

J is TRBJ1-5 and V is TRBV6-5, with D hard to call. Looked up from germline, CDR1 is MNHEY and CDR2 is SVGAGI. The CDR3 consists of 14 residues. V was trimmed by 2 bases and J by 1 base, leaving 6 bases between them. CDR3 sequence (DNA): TGTGCCAGCAGTTACGTCGGGAGCAATCAGCCCCAGCATTTT. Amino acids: CASSYVGSNQPQHF.

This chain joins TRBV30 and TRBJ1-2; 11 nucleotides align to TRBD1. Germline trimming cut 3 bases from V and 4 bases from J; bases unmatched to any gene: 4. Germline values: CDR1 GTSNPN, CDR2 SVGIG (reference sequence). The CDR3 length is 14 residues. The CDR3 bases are TGTGCCTGGAGCGCCGGGACAGGGGGCTATGGCTACACCTTC. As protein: CAWSAGTGGYGYTF.

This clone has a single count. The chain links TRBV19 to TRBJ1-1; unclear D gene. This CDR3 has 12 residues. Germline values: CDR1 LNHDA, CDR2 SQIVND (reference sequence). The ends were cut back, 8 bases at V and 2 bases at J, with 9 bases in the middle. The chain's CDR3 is CASWTGNTEAFF. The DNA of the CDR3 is TGTGCCAGTTGGACGGGAAACACTGAAGCTTTCTTT.